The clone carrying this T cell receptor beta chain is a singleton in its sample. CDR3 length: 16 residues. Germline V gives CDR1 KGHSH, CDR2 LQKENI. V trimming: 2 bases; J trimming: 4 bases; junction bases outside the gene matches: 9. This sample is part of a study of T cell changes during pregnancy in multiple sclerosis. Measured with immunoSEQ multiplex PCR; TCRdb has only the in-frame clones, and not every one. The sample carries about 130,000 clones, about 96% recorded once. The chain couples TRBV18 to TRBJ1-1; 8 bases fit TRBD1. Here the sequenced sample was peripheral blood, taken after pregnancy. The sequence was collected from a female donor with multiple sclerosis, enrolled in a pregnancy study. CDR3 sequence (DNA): TGTGCCAGCTCACCAGGAACAGGGGGAAGGAGCACTGAAGCTTTCTTT. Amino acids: CASSPGTGGRSTEAFF.